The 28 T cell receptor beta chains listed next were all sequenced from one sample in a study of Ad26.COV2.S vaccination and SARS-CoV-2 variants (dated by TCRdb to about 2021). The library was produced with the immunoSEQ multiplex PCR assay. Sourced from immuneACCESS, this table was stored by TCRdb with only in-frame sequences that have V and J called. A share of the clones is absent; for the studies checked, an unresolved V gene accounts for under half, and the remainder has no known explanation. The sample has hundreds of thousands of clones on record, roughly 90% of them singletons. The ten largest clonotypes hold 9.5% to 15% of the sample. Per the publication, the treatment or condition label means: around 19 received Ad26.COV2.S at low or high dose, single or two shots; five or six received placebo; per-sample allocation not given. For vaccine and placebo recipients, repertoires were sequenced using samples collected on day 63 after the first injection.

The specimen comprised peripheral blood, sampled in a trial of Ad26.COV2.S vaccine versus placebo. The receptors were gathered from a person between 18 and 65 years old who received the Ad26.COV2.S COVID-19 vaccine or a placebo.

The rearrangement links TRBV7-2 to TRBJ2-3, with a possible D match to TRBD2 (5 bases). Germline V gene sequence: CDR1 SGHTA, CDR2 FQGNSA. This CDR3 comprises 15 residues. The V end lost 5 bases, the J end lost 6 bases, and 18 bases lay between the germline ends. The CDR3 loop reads CASSPYFGIQDTQYF. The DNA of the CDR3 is TGTGCCAGCAGCCCCTACTTCGGGATCCAGGATACGCAGTATTTT.

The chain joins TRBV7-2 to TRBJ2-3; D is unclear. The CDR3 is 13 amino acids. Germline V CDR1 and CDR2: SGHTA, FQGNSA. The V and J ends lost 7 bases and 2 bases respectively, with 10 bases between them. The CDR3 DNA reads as TGTGCCAGCAACCTACGAAACACAGATACGCAGTATTTT. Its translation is CASNLRNTDTQYF.

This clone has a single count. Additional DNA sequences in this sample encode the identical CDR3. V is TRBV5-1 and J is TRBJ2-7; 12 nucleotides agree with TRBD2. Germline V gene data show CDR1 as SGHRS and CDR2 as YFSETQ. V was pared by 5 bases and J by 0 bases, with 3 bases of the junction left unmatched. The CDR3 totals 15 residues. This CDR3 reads CASSLAGGSSYEQYF. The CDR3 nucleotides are TGCGCCAGCAGTCTAGCGGGAGGGAGCTCCTACGAGCAGTACTTC.

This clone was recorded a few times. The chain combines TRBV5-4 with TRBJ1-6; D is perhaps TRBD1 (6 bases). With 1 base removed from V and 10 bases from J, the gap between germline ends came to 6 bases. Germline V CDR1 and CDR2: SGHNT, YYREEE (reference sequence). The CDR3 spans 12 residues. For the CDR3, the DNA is TGTGCCAGCAGCTTGCAGGGGTCACCCCTCCACTTT. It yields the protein CASSLQGSPLHF.

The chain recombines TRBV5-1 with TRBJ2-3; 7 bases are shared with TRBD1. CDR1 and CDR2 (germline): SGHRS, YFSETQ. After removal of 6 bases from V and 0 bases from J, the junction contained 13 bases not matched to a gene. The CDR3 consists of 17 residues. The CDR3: CASNRNNPGQSTDTQYF. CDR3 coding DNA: TGCGCCAGCAACCGAAATAATCCGGGACAGAGCACAGATACGCAGTATTTT.

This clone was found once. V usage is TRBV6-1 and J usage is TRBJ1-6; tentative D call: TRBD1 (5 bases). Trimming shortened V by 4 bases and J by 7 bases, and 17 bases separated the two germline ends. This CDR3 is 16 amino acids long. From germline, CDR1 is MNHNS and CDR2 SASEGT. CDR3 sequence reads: CASSAARREGNSPLHF. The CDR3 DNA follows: TGTGCCAGCAGTGCGGCTCGAAGGGAGGGGAATTCACCCCTCCACTTT.

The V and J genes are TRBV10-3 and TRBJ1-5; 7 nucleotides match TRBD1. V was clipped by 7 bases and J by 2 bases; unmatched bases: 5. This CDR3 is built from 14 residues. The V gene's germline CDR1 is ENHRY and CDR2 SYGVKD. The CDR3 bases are TGTGCCATCAAAACAGGGGATCGCAATCAGCCCCAGCATTTT. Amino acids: CAIKTGDRNQPQHF.

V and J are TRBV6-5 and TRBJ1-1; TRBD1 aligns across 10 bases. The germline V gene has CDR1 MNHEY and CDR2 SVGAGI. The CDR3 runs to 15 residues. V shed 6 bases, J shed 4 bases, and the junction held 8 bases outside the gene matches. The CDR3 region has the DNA TGTGCCAGCAGCGACCGGGACAGGGGCGGCACTGAAGCTTTCTTT. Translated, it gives CASSDRDRGGTEAFF.

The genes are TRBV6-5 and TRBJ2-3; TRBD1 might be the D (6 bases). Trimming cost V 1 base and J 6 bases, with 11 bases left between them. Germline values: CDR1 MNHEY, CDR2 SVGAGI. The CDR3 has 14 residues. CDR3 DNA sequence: TGTGCCAGCAGTTACTTTTCAAGGGGGGATACGCAGTATTTT. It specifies CASSYFSRGDTQYF.

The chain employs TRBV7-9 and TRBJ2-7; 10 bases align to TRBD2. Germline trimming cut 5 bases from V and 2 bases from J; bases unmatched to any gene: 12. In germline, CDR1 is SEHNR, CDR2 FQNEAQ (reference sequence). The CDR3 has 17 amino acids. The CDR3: CASSPGVAGGSTYEQYF. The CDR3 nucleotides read TGTGCCAGCAGCCCCGGGGTAGCGGGAGGTTCTACCTACGAGCAGTACTTC.

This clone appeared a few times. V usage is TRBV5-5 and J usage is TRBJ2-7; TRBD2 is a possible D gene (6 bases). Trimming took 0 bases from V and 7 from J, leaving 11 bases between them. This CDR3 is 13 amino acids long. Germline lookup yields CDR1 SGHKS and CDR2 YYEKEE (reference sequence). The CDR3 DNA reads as TGTGCCAGCAGCTTGGGCAGGGAGGTAGAGCAGTACTTC. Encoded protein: CASSLGREVEQYF.

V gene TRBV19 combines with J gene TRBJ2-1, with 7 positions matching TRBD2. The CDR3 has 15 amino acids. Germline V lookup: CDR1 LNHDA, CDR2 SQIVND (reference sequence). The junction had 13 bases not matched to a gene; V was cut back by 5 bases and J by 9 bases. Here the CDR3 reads CASSPGGGKPLEQFF. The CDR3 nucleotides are TGTGCCAGTAGTCCTGGGGGAGGGAAGCCACTTGAGCAGTTCTTC. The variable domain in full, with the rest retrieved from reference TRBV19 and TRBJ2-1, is DGGITQSPKYLFRKEGQNVTLSCEQNLNHDAMYWYRQDPGQGLRLIYYSQIVNDFQKGDIAEGYSVSREKKESFPLTVTSAQKNPTAFYLCASSPGGGKPLEQFFGPGTRLTVL.

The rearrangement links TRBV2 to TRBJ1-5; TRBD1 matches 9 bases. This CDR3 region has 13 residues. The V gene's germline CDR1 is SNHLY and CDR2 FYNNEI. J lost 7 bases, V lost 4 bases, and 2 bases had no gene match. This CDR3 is CASSGTGEQPQHF. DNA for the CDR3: TGTGCCAGCAGTGGGACAGGGGAGCAGCCCCAGCATTTT.

CDR3 sequence reads: CASSLVAGGPTYEQYF. The CDR3 nucleotides are TGTGCCAGCAGCTTAGTTGCGGGAGGGCCCACCTACGAGCAGTACTTC. The chain has TRBV7-6 and TRBJ2-7; 9 bases line up with TRBD2. The J segment lost 2 bases and the V segment lost 1 base, leaving 6 bases of the junction unmatched. The CDR3 is made up of 16 amino acids. CDR1 and CDR2 (germline): SGHVS, FNYEAQ.

The CDR3 nucleotides are TGCGCCAGCAGCTCACAAGGCTCCGGGACACATATCCAGAACACTGAAGCTTTCTTT. It specifies CASSSQGSGTHIQNTEAFF. J is TRBJ1-1 and V is TRBV5-1; the D gene is possibly TRBD1 (6 bases). The V and J ends lost 3 bases and 1 base respectively, with 25 bases between them. The V gene's germline CDR1 is SGHRS and CDR2 YFSETQ. The CDR3 has 19 residues. The complete variable domain, with remaining parts taken from reference TRBV5-1 and TRBJ1-1, reads KAGVTQTPRYLIKTRGQQVTLSCSPISGHRSVSWYQQTPGQGLQFLFEYFSETQRNKGNFPGRFSGRQFSNSRSEMNVSTLELGDSALYLCASSSQGSGTHIQNTEAFFGQGTRLTVV.

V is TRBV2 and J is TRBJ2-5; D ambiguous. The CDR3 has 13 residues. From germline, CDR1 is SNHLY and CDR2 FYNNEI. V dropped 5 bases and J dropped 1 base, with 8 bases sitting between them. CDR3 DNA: TGTGCCAGCAGTTACAATAGCCAAGAGACCCAGTACTTC. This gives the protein CASSYNSQETQYF.

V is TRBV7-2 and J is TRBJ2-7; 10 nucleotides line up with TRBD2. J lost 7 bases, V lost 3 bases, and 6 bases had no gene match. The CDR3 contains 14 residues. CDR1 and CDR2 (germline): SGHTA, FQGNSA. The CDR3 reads CASSLATLAGEQYF. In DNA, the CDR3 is TGTGCCAGCAGCTTGGCCACACTAGCGGGGGAGCAGTACTTC.

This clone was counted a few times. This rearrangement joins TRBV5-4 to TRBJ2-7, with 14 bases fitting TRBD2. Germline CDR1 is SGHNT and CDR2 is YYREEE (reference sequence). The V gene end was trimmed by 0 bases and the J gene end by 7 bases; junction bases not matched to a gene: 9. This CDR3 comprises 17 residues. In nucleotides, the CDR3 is TGTGCCAGCAGCTTGGCTCCGGGACTAGCGGGAGTCGGGGAGCAGTACTTC. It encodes CASSLAPGLAGVGEQYF.

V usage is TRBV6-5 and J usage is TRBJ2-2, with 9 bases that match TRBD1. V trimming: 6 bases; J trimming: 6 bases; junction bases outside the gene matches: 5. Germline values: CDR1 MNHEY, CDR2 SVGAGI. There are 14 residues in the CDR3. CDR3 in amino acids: CASSRDRAPGELFF. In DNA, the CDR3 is TGTGCCAGCAGCCGGGACAGGGCTCCCGGGGAGCTGTTTTTT.

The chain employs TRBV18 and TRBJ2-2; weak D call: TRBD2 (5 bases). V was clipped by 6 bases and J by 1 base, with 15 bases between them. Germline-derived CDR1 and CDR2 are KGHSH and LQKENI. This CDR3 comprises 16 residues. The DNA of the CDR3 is TGTGCCAGCTCGGCTCAAGAGGGCGGGAACACCGGGGAGCTGTTTTTT. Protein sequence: CASSAQEGGNTGELFF.

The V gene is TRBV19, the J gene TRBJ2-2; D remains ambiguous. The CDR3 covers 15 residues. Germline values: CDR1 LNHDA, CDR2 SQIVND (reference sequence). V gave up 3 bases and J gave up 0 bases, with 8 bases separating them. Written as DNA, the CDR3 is TGTGCCAGTAGTATGGTTGGGACGAACACCGGGGAGCTGTTTTTT. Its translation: CASSMVGTNTGELFF.

DNA for the CDR3: TGTGCCAGCAGTTTATTCGGGACAGGGAGTAGCAATCAGCCCCAGCATTTT. It yields the protein CASSLFGTGSSNQPQHF. The V call is TRBV28, the J call TRBJ1-5, with 9 bases lining up with TRBD1. CDR1 and CDR2 (germline): MDHEN, SYDVKM. V lost 1 base, J lost 0 bases, and 4 bases stayed unmatched. CDR3 size: 17 residues.

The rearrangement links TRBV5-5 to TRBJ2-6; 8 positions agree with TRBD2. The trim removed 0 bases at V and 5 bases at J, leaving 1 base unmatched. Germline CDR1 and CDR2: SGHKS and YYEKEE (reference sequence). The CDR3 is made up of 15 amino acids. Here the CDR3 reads CASSLAGGWANVLTF. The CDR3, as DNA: TGTGCCAGCAGCTTGGCGGGAGGGTGGGCCAACGTCCTGACTTTC.

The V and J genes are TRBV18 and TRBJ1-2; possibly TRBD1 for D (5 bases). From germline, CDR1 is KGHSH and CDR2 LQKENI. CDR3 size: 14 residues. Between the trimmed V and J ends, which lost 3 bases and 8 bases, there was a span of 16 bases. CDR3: CASSPGEMEIGYTF. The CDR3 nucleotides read TGTGCCAGCTCACCGGGGGAGATGGAAATCGGCTACACCTTC.

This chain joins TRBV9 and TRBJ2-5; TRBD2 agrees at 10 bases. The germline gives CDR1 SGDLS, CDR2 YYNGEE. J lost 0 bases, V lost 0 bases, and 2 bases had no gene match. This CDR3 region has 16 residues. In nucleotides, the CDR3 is TGTGCCAGCAGCGTAGTCGGACTAGCGGACCAAGAGACCCAGTACTTC. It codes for CASSVVGLADQETQYF.

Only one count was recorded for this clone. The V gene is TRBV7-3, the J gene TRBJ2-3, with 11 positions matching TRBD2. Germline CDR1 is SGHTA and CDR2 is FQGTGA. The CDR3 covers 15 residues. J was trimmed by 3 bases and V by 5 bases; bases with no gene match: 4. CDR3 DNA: TGTGCCAGCAGCCTCGCTAGCGGGAGGACAGATACGCAGTATTTT. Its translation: CASSLASGRTDTQYF.

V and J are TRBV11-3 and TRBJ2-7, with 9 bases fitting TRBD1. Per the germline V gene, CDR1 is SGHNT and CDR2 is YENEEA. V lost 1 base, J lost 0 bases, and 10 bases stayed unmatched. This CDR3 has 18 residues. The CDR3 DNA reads TGTGCCAGCAGCTTAGGGGACAGGGCTTCGGGAGGCTCCTACGAGCAGTACTTC. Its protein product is CASSLGDRASGGSYEQYF.

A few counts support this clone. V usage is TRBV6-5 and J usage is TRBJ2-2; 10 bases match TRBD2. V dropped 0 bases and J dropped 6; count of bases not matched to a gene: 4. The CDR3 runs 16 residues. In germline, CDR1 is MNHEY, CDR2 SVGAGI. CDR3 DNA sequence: TGTGCCAGCAGTTACTCGGCTAGCGGGAGCCCCGGGGAGCTGTTTTTT. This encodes CASSYSASGSPGELFF.